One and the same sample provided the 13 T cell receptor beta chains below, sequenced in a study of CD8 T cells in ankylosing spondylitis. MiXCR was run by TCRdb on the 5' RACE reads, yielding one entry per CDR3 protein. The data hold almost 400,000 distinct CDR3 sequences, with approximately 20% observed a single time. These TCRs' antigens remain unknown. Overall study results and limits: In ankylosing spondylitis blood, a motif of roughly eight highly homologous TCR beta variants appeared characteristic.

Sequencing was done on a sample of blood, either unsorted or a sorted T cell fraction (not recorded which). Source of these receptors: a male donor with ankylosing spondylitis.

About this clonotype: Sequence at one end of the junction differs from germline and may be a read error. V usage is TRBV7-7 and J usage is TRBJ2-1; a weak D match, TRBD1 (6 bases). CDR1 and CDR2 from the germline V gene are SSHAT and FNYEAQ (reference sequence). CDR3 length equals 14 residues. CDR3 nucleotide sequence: TGTGCTAGCAGCTTAGAGGGGGAACTTAATGAGCAGTTCTTC. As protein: CASSLEGELNEQFF. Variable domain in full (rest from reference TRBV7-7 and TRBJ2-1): GAGVSQSPRYKVTKRGQDVTLRCDPISSHATLYWYQQALGQGPEFLTYFNYEAQPDKSGLPSDRFSAERPEGSISTLTIQRTEQRDSAMYRCASSLEGELNEQFFGPGTRLTVL.

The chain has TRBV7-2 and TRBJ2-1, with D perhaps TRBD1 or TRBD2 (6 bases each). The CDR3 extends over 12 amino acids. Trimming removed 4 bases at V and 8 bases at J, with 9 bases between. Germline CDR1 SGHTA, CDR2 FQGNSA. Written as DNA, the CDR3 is TGTGCCAGCAGCTCCGGGGGCTATGAGCAGTTCTTC. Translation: CASSSGGYEQFF.

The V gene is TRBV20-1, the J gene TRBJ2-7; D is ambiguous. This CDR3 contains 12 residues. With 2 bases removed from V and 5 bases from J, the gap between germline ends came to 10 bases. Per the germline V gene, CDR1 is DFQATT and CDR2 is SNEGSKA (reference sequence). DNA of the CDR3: TGCAGTGCTAGACTCGCCAGCGACGAGCAGTACTTC. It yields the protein CSARLASDEQYF.

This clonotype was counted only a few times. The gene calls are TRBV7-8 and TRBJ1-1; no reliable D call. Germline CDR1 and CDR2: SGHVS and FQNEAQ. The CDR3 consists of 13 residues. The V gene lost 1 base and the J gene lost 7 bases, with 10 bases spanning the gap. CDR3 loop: CASSLELPREAFF. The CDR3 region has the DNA TGTGCCAGCAGCTTAGAACTCCCCCGTGAAGCTTTCTTT.

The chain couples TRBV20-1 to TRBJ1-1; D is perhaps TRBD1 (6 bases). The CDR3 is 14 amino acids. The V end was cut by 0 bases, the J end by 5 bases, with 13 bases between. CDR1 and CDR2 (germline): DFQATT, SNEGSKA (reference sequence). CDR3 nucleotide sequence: TGCAGTGCTAGAGACGGGGGGCGAGGTACTGAAGCTTTCTTT. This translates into CSARDGGRGTEAFF.

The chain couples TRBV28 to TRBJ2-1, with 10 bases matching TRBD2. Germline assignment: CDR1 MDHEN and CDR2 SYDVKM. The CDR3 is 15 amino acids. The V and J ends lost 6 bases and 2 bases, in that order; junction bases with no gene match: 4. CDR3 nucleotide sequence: TGTGCCAGCAGACGCAGCGGGAGGGCCTACAATGAGCAGTTCTTC. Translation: CASRRSGRAYNEQFF.

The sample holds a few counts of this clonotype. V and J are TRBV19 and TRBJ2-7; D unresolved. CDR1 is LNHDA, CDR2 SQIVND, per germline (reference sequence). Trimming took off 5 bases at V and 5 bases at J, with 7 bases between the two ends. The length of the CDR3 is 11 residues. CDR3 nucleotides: TGTGCCAGTAGTGCCAGCAACGAGCAGTACTTC. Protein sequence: CASSASNEQYF.

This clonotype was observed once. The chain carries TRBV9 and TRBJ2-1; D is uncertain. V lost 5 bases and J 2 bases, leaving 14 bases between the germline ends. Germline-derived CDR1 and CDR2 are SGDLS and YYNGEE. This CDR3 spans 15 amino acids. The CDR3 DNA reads TGTGCCAGCAGTGCCGGTGAACAGACCTACAATGAGCAGTTCTTC. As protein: CASSAGEQTYNEQFF.

The CDR3 protein is CASSTTPAQLSSYNSPLHF. The CDR3 DNA is TGTGCCAGCAGTACTACTCCGGCTCAGCTCTCCTCCTATAATTCACCCCTCCACTTT. The V call is TRBV11-1, the J call TRBJ1-6; D not certain. Per germline, CDR1 SGHAT and CDR2 FQDESV (reference sequence). The CDR3 covers 19 residues. Deletions cut 6 bases from V and 0 bases from J, with 21 bases between.

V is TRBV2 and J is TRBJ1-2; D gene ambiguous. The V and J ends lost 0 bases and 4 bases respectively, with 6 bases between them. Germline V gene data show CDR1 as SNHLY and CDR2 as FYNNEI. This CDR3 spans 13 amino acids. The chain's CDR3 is CASSEAHPYGYTF. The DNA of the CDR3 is TGTGCCAGCAGTGAAGCCCACCCCTATGGCTACACCTTC.

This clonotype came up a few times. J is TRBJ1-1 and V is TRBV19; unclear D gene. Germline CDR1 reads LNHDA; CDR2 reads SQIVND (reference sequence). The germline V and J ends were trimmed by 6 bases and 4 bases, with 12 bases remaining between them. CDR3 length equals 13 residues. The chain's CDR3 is CASRAGLVTEAFF. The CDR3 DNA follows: TGTGCCAGTAGGGCGGGCCTCGTCACTGAAGCTTTCTTT.

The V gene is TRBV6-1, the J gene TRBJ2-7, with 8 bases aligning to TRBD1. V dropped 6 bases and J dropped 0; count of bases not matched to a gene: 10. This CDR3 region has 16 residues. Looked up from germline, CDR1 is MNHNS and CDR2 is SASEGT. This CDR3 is CASSTHNRGYSYEQYF. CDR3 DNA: TGTGCCAGCAGCACTCACAACAGGGGGTACTCCTACGAGCAGTACTTC.

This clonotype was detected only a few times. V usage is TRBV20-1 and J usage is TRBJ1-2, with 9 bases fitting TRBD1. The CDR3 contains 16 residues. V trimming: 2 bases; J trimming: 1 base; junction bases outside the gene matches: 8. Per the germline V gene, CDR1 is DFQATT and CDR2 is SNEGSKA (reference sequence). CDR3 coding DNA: TGCAGTGCTAGACCTCCGGGACAGGGACGTAACTATGGCTACACCTTC. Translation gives CSARPPGQGRNYGYTF.